This entry lists 17 T cell receptor beta chains sequenced from one sample in a study of T-cell reconstitution after alpha-beta-depleted transplantation in children. For TCRbeta, the library was prepared with unique molecular identifiers. MiXCR, applied by TCRdb to the PCR reads, yields one record per CDR3 protein. The sample has about 420,000 distinct CDR3 sequences, approximately 10% seen once. The sample here was PBMCs from the stem cell graft donor, taken from the stem cell graft. Every receptor here comes from a human donor who donated a stem cell graft to a child with acute myeloid leukemia.

Only a few counts were recorded for this clonotype. This chain joins TRBV11-3 and TRBJ2-1; D ambiguous. CDR3 length equals 11 residues. Germline assignment: CDR1 SGHNT and CDR2 YENEEA. V was trimmed by 4 bases and J by 10 bases, leaving 8 bases between them. The CDR3 DNA follows: TGTGCCAGCAGCTCGCGTGGGGAGCAGTTCTTC. Residues: CASSSRGEQFF. The full variable domain, with the rest looked up from reference TRBV11-3 and TRBJ2-1, is EAGVVQSPRYKIIEKKQPVAFWCNPISGHNTLYWYLQNLGQGPELLIRYENEEAVDDSQLPKDRFSAERLKGVDSTLKIQPAELGDSAVYLCASSSRGEQFFGPGTRLTVL.

The J gene is TRBJ1-1, the V gene TRBV29-1; D not resolved. The CDR3 is made up of 16 amino acids. Germline V gene data show CDR1 as SQVTM and CDR2 as ANQGSEA. Trimming removed 4 bases from V and 0 bases from J, with 18 bases in between. CDR3 DNA sequence: TGCAGCGTTGTAGGGCAGACATCTCTCATGAACACTGAAGCTTTCTTT. Translated: CSVVGQTSLMNTEAFF. The variable domain in full, completed from reference TRBV29-1 and TRBJ1-1, reads SAVISQKPSRDICQRGTSLTIQCQVDSQVTMMFWYRQQPGQSLTLIATANQGSEATYESGFVIDKFPISRPNLTFSTLTVSNMSPEDSSIYLCSVVGQTSLMNTEAFFGQGTRLTVV.

The chain recombines TRBV29-1 with TRBJ2-2; D uncertain. The CDR3 has 14 residues. The V and J ends lost 5 bases and 6 bases respectively, with 16 bases between them. Germline V gene data show CDR1 as SQVTM and CDR2 as ANQGSEA. CDR3 bases: TGCAGCGTTTCCGGGTCAAATGTAGCCGGGGAGCTGTTTTTT. This translates into CSVSGSNVAGELFF.

This clonotype was seen a handful of times. The CDR3 DNA is TGCAGTGCTAGTTGGGACTCGTACGAGCAGTACTTC. Translating it yields CSASWDSYEQYF. The genes are TRBV20-1 and TRBJ2-7; D might be TRBD2 (6 bases). Trimming shortened V by 3 bases and J by 4 bases, and 10 bases separated the two germline ends. The CDR3 loop spans 12 amino acids. Germline V gives CDR1 DFQATT, CDR2 SNEGSKA (reference sequence).

This clonotype was found a few times. This chain joins TRBV20-1 and TRBJ1-3, with a possible D match to TRBD1 (5 bases). Deletions cut 2 bases from V and 0 bases from J, with 17 bases between. This CDR3 contains 17 residues. In germline, CDR1 is DFQATT, CDR2 SNEGSKA (reference sequence). The CDR3 nucleotides read TGCAGTGCTAGACCACCCTGGGGGGAGAGCTCTGGAAACACCATATATTTT. It encodes CSARPPWGESSGNTIYF.

In the case of this clonotype: This may be a read error: a much more frequent sequence differs by one nucleotide. The chain uses TRBV20-1 and TRBJ2-3, with 14 nucleotides matching TRBD2. V trimming: 4 bases; J trimming: 8 bases; junction bases outside the gene matches: 11. This CDR3 region has 16 residues. In germline, CDR1 is DFQATT, CDR2 SNEGSKA (reference sequence). The CDR3 sequence is CSAMMAGTSGRGTQYF. The DNA of the CDR3 is TGCAGTGCTATGATGGCCGGGACTAGCGGGAGAGGTACGCAGTATTTT.

The chain links TRBV9 to TRBJ1-1; tentative D call: TRBD1 (6 bases). V gave up 4 bases and J gave up 4 bases, with 14 bases separating them. CDR1 SGDLS and CDR2 YYNGEE come from the germline V gene. CDR3 length equals 14 residues. This chain's CDR3 is CASSPSSGVTEAFF. The CDR3 DNA reads as TGTGCCAGCAGCCCATCGTCAGGGGTCACTGAAGCTTTCTTT.

The chain links TRBV5-5 to TRBJ2-7; D call uncertain. This CDR3 spans 13 amino acids. The germline V gene encodes CDR1 SGHKS and CDR2 YYEKEE (reference sequence). Trimming left V 5 bases short and J 0 bases short, with 9 bases between. CDR3 residues: CASSFKSSYEQYF. CDR3 in DNA: TGTGCCAGCAGTTTCAAGAGCTCCTACGAGCAGTACTTC.

There are a few counts of this clonotype. The rearrangement links TRBV5-1 to TRBJ1-2; D remains unclear. The germline CDR1 and CDR2 sequences are SGHRS and YFSETQ. V gave up 2 bases and J gave up 6 bases, with 11 bases separating them. This CDR3 region has 13 residues. CDR3 in amino acids: CASSLSPPDGYTF. Written as DNA, the CDR3 is TGCGCCAGCAGCTTATCCCCCCCCGATGGCTACACCTTC.

The chain employs TRBV5-1 and TRBJ2-2; 10 bases are a match to TRBD2. The CDR3 spans 17 residues. V shed 2 bases and J 3 bases; nucleotides not matched to a gene: 7. Germline V gene sequence: CDR1 SGHRS, CDR2 YFSETQ. DNA of the CDR3: TGCGCCAGCAGCTTTGTGCTAGCGGGGGTCGACACCGGGGAGCTGTTTTTT. It is translated as CASSFVLAGVDTGELFF.

The V gene is TRBV4-1, the J gene TRBJ1-5; D might be TRBD1 (6 bases). The CDR3 totals 15 residues. The V gene lost 4 bases and the J gene lost 3 bases, with 13 bases spanning the gap. Germline CDR1 is MGHRA and CDR2 is YSYEKL. DNA of the CDR3: TGCGCCAGCAGCCTCGGGGCAGGGGACAATCAGCCCCAGCATTTT. As protein: CASSLGAGDNQPQHF.

The chain recombines TRBV7-2 with TRBJ2-1, with 9 bases that match TRBD2. Germline V CDR1 and CDR2: SGHTA, FQGNSA. There are 16 residues in the CDR3. After removal of 1 base from V and 4 bases from J, the junction contained 5 bases not matched to a gene. CDR3: CASSLGFLAGYNEQFF. In DNA, the CDR3 is TGTGCCAGCAGCTTAGGGTTCCTAGCGGGATACAATGAGCAGTTCTTC.

The gene calls are TRBV6-2 or TRBV6-3 and TRBJ2-1; D remains unclear. CDR3 length: 16 residues. CDR1 is MNHEY and CDR2 is SVGEGT in the germline V gene. The V end lost 1 base, the J end lost 0 bases, and 10 bases lay between the germline ends. CDR3 sequence: CASSYFGSFSYNEQFF. CDR3 DNA sequence: TGTGCCAGCAGTTACTTCGGCAGCTTCTCCTACAATGAGCAGTTCTTC.

The chain combines TRBV6-5 with TRBJ2-1, with D perhaps TRBD1 or TRBD2 (5 bases each). Trimming took off 2 bases at V and 6 bases at J, with 11 bases between the two ends. The CDR3 length is 14 residues. Germline assignment: CDR1 MNHEY and CDR2 SVGAGI. CDR3 amino acids: CASSYEGFGNEQFF. The CDR3 nucleotides are TGTGCCAGCAGTTACGAGGGGTTTGGCAATGAGCAGTTCTTC.

There are many counts of this clonotype. V is TRBV7-2 and J is TRBJ1-6, with TRBD1 identical over 7 bases. CDR3 length: 14 amino acids. V lost 1 base, J lost 10 bases, and 4 bases stayed unmatched. Germline V lookup: CDR1 SGHTA, CDR2 FQGNSA. CDR3 sequence: CASSLGGQASPLHF. CDR3 DNA sequence: TGTGCCAGCAGCTTAGGAGGACAGGCCTCACCCCTCCACTTT.

This clonotype was seen only a few times. The CDR3 coding sequence is TGTGCCAGCAGTAGGAGGCTAGATAGCGAGCAGTACTTC. As protein: CASSRRLDSEQYF. The rearrangement uses TRBV2 and TRBJ2-7; D perhaps matches TRBD2 (5 bases). Germline V gene lookup returns CDR1 SNHLY and CDR2 FYNNEI. Trimming shortened V by 5 bases and J by 6 bases, and 14 bases separated the two germline ends. The CDR3 sequence is 13 residues long.

V gene TRBV24-1 combines with J gene TRBJ2-1, with 14 positions matching TRBD2. V gave up 2 bases and J gave up 1 base; unmatched junction bases: 3. CDR1 is KGHDR and CDR2 is SFDVKD in the germline V gene. This CDR3 has 18 residues. CDR3 nucleotide sequence: TGTGCCACCAGTGATTCTGGACTAGCGGGAGGATCCTACAATGAGCAGTTCTTC. As protein: CATSDSGLAGGSYNEQFF.